This T cell receptor beta chain was captured by sequencing in a study of shared clonotypes between healthy human individuals. CD45RO negativity and positive selection for CCR7 defined naive CD8 cells, a population that excluded terminally differentiated effector memory CD45RA+ cells. Whole-study results and caveats: Among non-shared clonotypes, generation probabilities were lower than among those shared by all four donors. Of the naive CD4 clonotypes, around 4.9% were shared across a handful of donors. Compared with memory subsets, naive subsets generally had larger estimated richness.

Germline CDR1 MNHEY, CDR2 SMNVEV (reference sequence). CDR3 size: 14 residues. V shed 4 bases and J shed 5 bases, with 14 bases lying between them. This clone was detected once. What it binds is not known. Some 30,000 T cell genomes (about 0.2 ug DNA) went into each sorted-subset replicate. This table comes from immunoSEQ multiplex PCR, and its TCRdb copy is limited to in-frame clones, with some not included. Seen here are roughly 2.1 million clones, approximately 94% observed once, and the top ten hold under 2%. The receptor was derived from a man between 18 and 29 years old in good health. Some clones in this sample may be carry-over from other donors' samples. The sequenced sample was naive CD8+ T cells from PBMCs. The chain uses TRBV27 and TRBJ1-1; the D gene is possibly TRBD1 (5 bases). The CDR3 region has the DNA TGTGCCAGCAGTTGGGGCCCCTCTGGGACTGAAGCTTTCTTT. It translates to CASSWGPSGTEAFF.